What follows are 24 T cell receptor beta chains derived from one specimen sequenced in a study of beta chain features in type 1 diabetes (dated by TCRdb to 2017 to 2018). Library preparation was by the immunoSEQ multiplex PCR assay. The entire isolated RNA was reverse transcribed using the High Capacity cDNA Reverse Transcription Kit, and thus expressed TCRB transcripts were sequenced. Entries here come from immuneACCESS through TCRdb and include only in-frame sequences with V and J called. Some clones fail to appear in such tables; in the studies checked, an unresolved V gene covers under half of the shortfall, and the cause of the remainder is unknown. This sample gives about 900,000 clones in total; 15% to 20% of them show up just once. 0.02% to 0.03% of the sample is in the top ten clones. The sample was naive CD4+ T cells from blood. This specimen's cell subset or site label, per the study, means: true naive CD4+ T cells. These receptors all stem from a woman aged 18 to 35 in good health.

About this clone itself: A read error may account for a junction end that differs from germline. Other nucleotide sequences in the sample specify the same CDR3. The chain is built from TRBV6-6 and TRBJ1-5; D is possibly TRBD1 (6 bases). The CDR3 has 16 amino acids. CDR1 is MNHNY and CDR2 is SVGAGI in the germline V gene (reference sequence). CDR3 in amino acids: CASSYSGGLGNQPQHF. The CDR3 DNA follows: TGTGCCAGCAGTTACTCCGGGGGGCTCGGCAATCAGCCCCAACATTTT.

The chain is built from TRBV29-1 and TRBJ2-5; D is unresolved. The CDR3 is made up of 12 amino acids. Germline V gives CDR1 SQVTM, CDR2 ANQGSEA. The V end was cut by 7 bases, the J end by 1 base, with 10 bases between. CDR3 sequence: CSALLGQETQYF. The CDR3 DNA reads TGCAGCGCCCTGTTGGGCCAAGAGACCCAGTACTTC.

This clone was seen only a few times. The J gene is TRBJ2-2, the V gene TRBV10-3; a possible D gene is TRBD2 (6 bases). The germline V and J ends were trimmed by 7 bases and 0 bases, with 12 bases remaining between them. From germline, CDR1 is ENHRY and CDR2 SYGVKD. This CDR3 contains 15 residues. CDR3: CAIMGGTANTGELFF. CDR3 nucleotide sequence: TGTGCCATCATGGGCGGGACTGCGAACACCGGGGAGCTGTTTTTT.

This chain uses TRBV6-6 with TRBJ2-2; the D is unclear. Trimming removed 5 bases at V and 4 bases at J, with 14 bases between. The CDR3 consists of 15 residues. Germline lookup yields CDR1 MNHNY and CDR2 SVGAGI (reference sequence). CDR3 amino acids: CASSGSSPGTGELFF. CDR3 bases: TGTGCCAGCAGTGGTTCCTCCCCAGGCACCGGGGAGCTGTTTTTT.

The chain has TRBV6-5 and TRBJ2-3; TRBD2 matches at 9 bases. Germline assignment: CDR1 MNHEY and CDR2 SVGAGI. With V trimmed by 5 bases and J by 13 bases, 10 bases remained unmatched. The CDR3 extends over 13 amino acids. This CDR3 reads CASSRTGTSLEYF. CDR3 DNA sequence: TGTGCCAGCAGTCGGACCGGGACTAGCTTAGAGTATTTT.

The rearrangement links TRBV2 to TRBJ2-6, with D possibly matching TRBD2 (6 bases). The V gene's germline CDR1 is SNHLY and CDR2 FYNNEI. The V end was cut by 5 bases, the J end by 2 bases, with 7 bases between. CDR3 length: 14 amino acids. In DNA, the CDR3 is TGTGCCAGCAGTCGGGAGACTGGGGCCAACGTCCTGACTTTC. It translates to CASSRETGANVLTF.

CDR3 in DNA: TGTGCCAGCGACAGAGCCTACGAGCAGTACTTC. Amino acid sequence: CASDRAYEQYF. The chain recombines TRBV21-1 with TRBJ2-7; the table's D gene call, TRBD1, was not cross checked with the DNA. TRBV21-1 is classified as a pseudogene. The CDR3 spans 11 residues.

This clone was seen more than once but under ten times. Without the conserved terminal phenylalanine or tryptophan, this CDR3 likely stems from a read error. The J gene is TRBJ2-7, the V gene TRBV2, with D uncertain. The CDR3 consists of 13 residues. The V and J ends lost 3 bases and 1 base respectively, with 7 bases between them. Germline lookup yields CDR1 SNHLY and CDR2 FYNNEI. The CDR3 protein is CASSDGRSYEQYL. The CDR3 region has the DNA TGTGCCAGCAGTGATGGCCGATCCTACGAGCAGTACCTC.

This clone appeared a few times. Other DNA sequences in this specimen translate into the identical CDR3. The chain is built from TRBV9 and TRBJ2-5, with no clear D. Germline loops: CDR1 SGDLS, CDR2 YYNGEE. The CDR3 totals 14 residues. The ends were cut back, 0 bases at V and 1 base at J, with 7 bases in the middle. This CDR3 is CASSVGVAQETQYF. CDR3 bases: TGTGCCAGCAGCGTAGGGGTAGCCCAAGAGACCCAGTACTTC.

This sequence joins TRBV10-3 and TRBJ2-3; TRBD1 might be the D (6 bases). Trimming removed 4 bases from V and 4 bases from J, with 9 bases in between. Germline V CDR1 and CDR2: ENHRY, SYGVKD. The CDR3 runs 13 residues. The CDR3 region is CAISVSGADTQYF. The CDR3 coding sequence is TGTGCCATCAGTGTTTCAGGGGCAGATACGCAGTATTTT.

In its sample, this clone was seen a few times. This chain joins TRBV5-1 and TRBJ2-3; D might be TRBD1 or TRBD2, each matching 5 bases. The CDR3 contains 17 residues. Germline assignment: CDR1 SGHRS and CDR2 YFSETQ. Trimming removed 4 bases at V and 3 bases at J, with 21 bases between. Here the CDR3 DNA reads TGCGCCAGCAGCCGAAGCTTGGGTATAGGGGAGACAGATACGCAGTATTTT. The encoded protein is CASSRSLGIGETDTQYF.

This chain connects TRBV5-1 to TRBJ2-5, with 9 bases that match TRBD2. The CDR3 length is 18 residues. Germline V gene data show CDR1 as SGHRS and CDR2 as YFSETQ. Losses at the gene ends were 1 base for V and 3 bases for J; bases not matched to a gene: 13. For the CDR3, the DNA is TGCGCCAGCAGCTTGAGACCGCGTGCTAGCGGGAAGGAAGAGACCCAGTACTTC. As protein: CASSLRPRASGKEETQYF.

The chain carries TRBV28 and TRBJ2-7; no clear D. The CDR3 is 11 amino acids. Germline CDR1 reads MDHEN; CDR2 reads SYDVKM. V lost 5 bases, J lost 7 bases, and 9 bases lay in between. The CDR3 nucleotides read TGTGCCAGCAGTGCCGCGCGGGAGCAGTACTTC. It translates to CASSAAREQYF.

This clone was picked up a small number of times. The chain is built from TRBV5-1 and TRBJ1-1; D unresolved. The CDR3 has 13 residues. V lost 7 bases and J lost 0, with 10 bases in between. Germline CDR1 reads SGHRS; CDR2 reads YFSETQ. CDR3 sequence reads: CASGLGMNTEAFF. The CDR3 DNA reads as TGCGCCAGCGGCCTCGGGATGAACACTGAAGCTTTCTTT.

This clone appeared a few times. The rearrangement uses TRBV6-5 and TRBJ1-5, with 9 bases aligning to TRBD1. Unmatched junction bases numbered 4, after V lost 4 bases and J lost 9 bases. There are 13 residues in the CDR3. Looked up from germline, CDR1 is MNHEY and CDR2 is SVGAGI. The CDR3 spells CASSWDREGPQHF. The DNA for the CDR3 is TGTGCCAGCAGTTGGGACAGGGAAGGGCCCCAGCATTTT.

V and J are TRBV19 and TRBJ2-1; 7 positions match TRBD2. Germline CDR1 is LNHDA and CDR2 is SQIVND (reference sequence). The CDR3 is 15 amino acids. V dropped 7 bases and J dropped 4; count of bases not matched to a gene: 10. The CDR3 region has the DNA TGTGCCAGTAAGGGCGGGAGTTCCGGGTACAATGAGCAGTTCTTC. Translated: CASKGGSSGYNEQFF. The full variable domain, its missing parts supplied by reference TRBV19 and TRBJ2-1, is DGGITQSPKYLFRKEGQNVTLSCEQNLNHDAMYWYRQDPGQGLRLIYYSQIVNDFQKGDIAEGYSVSREKKESFPLTVTSAQKNPTAFYLCASKGGSSGYNEQFFGPGTRLTVL.

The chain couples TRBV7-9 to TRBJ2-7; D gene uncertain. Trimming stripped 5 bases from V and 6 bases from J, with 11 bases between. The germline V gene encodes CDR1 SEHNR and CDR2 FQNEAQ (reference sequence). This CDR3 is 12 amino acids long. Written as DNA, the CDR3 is TGTGCCAGCAGCCCCCAGAGAGGCGAGCAGTACTTC. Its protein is CASSPQRGEQYF.

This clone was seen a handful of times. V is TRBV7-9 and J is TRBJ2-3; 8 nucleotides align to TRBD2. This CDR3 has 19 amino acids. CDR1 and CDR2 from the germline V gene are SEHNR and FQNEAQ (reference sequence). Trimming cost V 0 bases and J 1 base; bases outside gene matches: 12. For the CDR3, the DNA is TGTGCCAGCAGCTTAGCCCTGACGAGCGGGAGCGGGGGCACAGATACGCAGTATTTT. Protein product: CASSLALTSGSGGTDTQYF.

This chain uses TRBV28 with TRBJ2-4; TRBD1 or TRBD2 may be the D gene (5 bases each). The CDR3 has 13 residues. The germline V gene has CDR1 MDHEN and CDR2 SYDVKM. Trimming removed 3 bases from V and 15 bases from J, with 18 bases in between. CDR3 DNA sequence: TGTGCCAGCAGTTTTCCGAGTGGGGGTATTTGGTACTTC. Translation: CASSFPSGGIWYF.

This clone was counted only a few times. CDR3 sequence reads: CASEEWAPQRGEQYF. The CDR3 nucleotides are TGTGCCAGCGAGGAGTGGGCCCCCCAAAGAGGCGAGCAGTACTTC. The chain employs TRBV28 and TRBJ2-7; the D is unclear. CDR1 is MDHEN, CDR2 SYDVKM, per germline. The CDR3 is 15 amino acids. The V and J ends lost 8 bases and 6 bases respectively, with 23 bases between them.

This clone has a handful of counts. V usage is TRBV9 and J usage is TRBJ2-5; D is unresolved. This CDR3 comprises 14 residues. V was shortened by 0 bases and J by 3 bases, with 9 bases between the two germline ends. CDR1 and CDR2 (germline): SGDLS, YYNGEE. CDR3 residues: CASSVGPAEETQYF. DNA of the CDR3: TGTGCCAGCAGCGTAGGCCCAGCAGAAGAGACCCAGTACTTC.

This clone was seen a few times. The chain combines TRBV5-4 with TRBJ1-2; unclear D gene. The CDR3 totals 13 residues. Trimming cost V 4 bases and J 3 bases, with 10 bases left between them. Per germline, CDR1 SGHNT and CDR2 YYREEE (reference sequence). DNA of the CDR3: TGTGCCAGCAGCCCGGTGAACGACTATGGCTACACCTTC. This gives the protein CASSPVNDYGYTF.

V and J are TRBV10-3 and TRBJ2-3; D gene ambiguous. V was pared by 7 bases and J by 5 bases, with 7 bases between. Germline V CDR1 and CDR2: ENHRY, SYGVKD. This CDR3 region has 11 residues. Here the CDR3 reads CAINAGDTQYF. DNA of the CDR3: TGTGCCATCAATGCAGGAGATACGCAGTATTTT.

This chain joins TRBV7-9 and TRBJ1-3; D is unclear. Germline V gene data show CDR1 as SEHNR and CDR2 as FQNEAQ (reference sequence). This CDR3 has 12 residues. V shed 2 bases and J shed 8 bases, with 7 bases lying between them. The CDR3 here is CASSLLGDTIYF. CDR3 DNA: TGTGCCAGCAGCTTATTGGGTGACACCATATATTTT.